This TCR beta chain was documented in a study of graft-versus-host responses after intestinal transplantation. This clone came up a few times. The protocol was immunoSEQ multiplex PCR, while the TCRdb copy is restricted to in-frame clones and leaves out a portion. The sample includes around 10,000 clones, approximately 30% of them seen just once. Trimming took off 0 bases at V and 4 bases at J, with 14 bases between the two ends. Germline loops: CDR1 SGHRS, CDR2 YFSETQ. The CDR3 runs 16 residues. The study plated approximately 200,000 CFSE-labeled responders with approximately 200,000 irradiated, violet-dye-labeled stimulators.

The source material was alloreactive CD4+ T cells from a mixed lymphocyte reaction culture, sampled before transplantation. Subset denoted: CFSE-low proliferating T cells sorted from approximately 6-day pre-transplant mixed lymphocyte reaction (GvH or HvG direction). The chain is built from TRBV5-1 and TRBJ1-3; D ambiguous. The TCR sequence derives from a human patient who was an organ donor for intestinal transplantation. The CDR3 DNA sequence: TGCGCCAGCAGCTTGGCCGTGGGTTCGGGAGGAAACACCATATATTTT. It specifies CASSLAVGSGGNTIYF.